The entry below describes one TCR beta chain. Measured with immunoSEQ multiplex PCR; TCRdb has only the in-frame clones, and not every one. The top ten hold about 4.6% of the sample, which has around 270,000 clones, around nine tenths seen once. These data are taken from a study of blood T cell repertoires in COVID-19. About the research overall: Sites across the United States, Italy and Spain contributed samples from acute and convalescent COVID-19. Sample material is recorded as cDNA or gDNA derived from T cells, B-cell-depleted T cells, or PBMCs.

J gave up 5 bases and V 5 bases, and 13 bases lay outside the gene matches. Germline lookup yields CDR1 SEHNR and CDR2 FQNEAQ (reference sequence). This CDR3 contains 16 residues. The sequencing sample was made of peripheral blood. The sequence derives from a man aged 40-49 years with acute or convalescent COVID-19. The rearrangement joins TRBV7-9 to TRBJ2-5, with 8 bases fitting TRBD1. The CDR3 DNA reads TGTGCCAGCAGCCCCCCGAGACAGGGGCTAGGGGAGACCCAGTACTTC. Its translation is CASSPPRQGLGETQYF.